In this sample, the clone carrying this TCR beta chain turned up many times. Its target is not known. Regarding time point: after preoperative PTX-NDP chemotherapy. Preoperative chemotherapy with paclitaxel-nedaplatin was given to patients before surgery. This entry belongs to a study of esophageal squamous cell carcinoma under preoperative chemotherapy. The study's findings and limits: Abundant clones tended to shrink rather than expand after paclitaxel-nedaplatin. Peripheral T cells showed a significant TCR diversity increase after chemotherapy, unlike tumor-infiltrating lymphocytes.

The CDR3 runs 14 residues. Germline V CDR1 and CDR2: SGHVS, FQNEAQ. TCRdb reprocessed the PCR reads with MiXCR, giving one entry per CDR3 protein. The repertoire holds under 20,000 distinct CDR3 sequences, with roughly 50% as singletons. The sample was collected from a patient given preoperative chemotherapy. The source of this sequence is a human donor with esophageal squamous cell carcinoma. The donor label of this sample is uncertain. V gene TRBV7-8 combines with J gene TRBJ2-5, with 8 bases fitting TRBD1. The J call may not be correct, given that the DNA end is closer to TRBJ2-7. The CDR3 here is CASSNRTGWAEQYF. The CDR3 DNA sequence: TGTGCCAGCAGCAATAGGACAGGGTGGGCCGAGCAGTACTTC.